A selection of T cell receptor beta chains follows, all from one sample in a study of a mutant IDH1 vaccine in newly diagnosed glioma. Sequencing was performed with immunoSEQ multiplex PCR; in TCRdb, only in-frame clones are kept and a portion is missing. The sample includes about 38,000 clones, approximately 78% of them seen just once. These receptors have no known antigen. Material: PBMCs, obtained from a glioma patient whose treatment included an IDH1 peptide vaccine. These receptor sequences come from a man in his forties with glioma. Each CDR3 is given with its conserved first and last residue. D genes are given only for firm matches. Not every row has a clone size; where given, it reads once, few, many or a size class.

V gene	clone size	D gene	J gene	CDR3 protein	CDR3 DNA
TRBV11-2	-	-	TRBJ2-7	CASSLGGTVDYEQYF	TGTGCCAGCAGCTTAGGGGGGACCGTAGACTACGAGCAGTACTTC
TRBV7-2	-	-	TRBJ1-5	CASSSNNQPQHF	TGTGCCAGCAGCTCAAATAATCAGCCCCAGCATTTT
TRBV29-1	-	-	TRBJ1-2	CSVEAGFPNYGYTF	TGCAGCGTTGAGGCGGGATTCCCTAACTATGGCTACACCTTC
TRBV18	few	TRBD1	TRBJ2-1	CASSPAGGYNEQFF	TGTGCCAGCTCACCTGCAGGGGGCTACAATGAGCAGTTCTTC
TRBV5-6	-	-	TRBJ2-5	CASSRTSLETQYF	TGTGCCAGCAGTCGGACCTCTTTAGAGACCCAGTACTTC
TRBV7-6	-	TRBD1	TRBJ1-2	CASSQGTGGFGYTF	TGTGCCAGCAGCCAAGGGACAGGGGGCTTTGGCTACACCTTC
TRBV7-8	-	-	TRBJ2-5	CASSKGGWTGRETQYF	TGTGCCAGCAGCAAAGGGGGGTGGACGGGACGGGAGACCCAGTACTTC
TRBV5-4	-	-	TRBJ1-2	CAAAAETNYGYTF	TGTGCCGCCGCGGCCGAAACCAACTATGGCTACACCTTC
TRBV14	-	-	TRBJ2-1	CASSHGGRNEQFF	TGTGCCAGCAGCCACGGGGGTAGGAATGAGCAGTTCTTC
TRBV19	-	-	TRBJ1-2	CASSRGSPLTYYGYTF	TGTGCCAGTAGTAGGGGGTCCCCGCTCACGTACTATGGCTACACCTTC
TRBV27	-	-	TRBJ1-1	CASSLTGLTEAFF	TGTGCCAGCAGTCTCACAGGGCTCACTGAAGCTTTCTTT
TRBV7-8	-	-	TRBJ2-1	CASSPRGTDYNEQFF	TGTGCCAGCAGCCCACGCGGGACGGATTACAATGAGCAGTTCTTC
TRBV2	-	TRBD1	TRBJ1-1	CASRRTDRANTEAFF	TGTGCCAGCAGACGAACGGACAGGGCGAACACTGAAGCTTTCTTT
TRBV4-1	few	-	TRBJ1-5	CASSRNRDSNQPQHF	TGCGCCAGCAGCCGGAACCGGGACAGCAATCAGCCCCAGCATTTT
TRBV13	-	-	TRBJ2-2	CASSSDGSLGELFF	TGTGCCAGCAGCTCGGACGGCTCCCTCGGGGAGCTGTTTTTT
TRBV5-4	-	TRBD1	TRBJ1-6	CASSRTGTTLHF	TGTGCCAGCAGCCGGACAGGGACGACCCTCCACTTT
TRBV4-1	-	-	TRBJ1-4	CASSQAETNEKLFF	TGCGCCAGCAGCCAAGCCGAAACTAATGAAAAACTGTTTTTT
TRBV10-2	-	-	TRBJ1-6	CASSEPPGRMGSYNSPLHF	TGCGCCAGCAGTGAACCCCCGGGCAGGATGGGGTCCTATAATTCACCCCTCCACTTT
TRBV20-1	-	-	TRBJ2-7	CSASLAYEQYF	TGCAGTGCTAGCCTCGCATACGAGCAGTACTTC
TRBV5-6	few	-	TRBJ2-6	CASSGWISGANVLTF	TGTGCCAGCAGCGGGTGGATCTCTGGGGCCAACGTCCTGACTTTC
TRBV4-1	-	TRBD2	TRBJ2-7	CASSQVGTSGDEQYF	TGCGCCAGCAGCCAAGTAGGGACTAGCGGGGATGAGCAGTACTTC
TRBV15	-	-	TRBJ2-7	CATSRDDFSYEQYF	TGTGCCACCAGCAGAGATGACTTCTCCTACGAGCAGTACTTC
TRBV30	-	TRBD2	TRBJ2-3	CAWSRGAGGTDTQYF	TGTGCCTGGAGCCGGGGAGCGGGGGGGACAGATACGCAGTATTTT
TRBV5-6	-	-	TRBJ2-7	CASSSAARGPEQYF	TGTGCCAGCAGTTCGGCCGCAAGAGGTCCCGAGCAGTACTTC
TRBV6-5	-	-	TRBJ1-6	CASSSEQGLSPLHF	TGTGCCAGCAGTTCAGAACAGGGTCTGTCACCCCTCCACTTT
TRBV19	-	-	TRBJ1-2	CASSNRAWDGYTF	TGTGCCAGTAGTAATCGGGCGTGGGATGGCTACACCTTC
TRBV7-2	-	-	TRBJ1-6	CASSLVRGGGNSPLHF	TGTGCCAGCAGCTTAGTAAGGGGTGGCGGCAATTCACCCCTCCACTTT
TRBV15	-	TRBD2	TRBJ2-5	CATSSRSGKETQYF	TGTGCCACCAGCAGCCGTAGCGGGAAAGAGACCCAGTACTTC
TRBV2	-	TRBD1	TRBJ1-1	CAITKTRGQGGLNTEAFF	TGTGCCATCACCAAGACCCGCGGACAGGGTGGCCTCAACACTGAAGCTTTCTTT
TRBV27	-	TRBD1	TRBJ1-2	CASSLSRQGLNYGYTF	TGTGCCAGCAGTTTGTCCCGACAGGGGCTCAACTATGGCTACACCTTC
TRBV14	-	-	TRBJ1-1	CASSQEFGRRTQSEAFF	TGTGCCAGCAGCCAAGAATTTGGGCGGAGGACACAGTCTGAAGCTTTCTTT
TRBV30	-	-	TRBJ1-6	CAWSRRGPGVTYNSPLHF	TGTGCCTGGAGTAGGAGGGGTCCGGGAGTTACCTATAATTCACCCCTCCACTTT
TRBV5-4	-	-	TRBJ1-2	CASSLGTTRNYGYTF	TGTGCCAGCAGCCTGGGGACAACTCGAAACTATGGCTACACCTTC